The rows below give T cell receptor beta chains drawn from one sample of a study of shared clonotypes between healthy human individuals. Repertoires were generated with immunoSEQ multiplex PCR, while TCRdb's copy carries only in-frame clones and drops some. The sample lists some 2 million clones, over 85% occurring once. Sequenced: naive CD4+ T cells sorted from blood. These receptors originate from a man younger than 35 in good health. CDR3s include the opening cysteine and the closing phenylalanine or tryptophan. Fields, in order: J gene, clone size, V gene, D gene, CDR3 protein, CDR3 DNA. D genes are given only for firm matches. The listing skips clone size in some rows; elsewhere it reads once, few, many or a size class.

TRBJ1-2,NA,TRBV4-1,NA,CASSLSQGGGNYGYTF,TGCGCCAGCAGCCTCTCCCAGGGTGGAGGGAACTATGGCTACACCTTC
TRBJ2-1,NA,TRBV7-9,TRBD2,CASSFGLASNEQFF,TGTGCCAGCAGCTTCGGACTAGCAAGCAATGAGCAGTTCTTC
TRBJ2-5,once,TRBV18,NA,CASSRDRGETQYF,TGTGCCAGCTCACGCGATCGGGGCGAGACCCAGTACTTC
TRBJ2-7,once,TRBV7-2,NA,CASSLRVSYEQYF,TGTGCCAGCAGCCTCAGGGTCTCCTACGAGCAGTACTTC
TRBJ1-1,NA,TRBV7-9,TRBD1,CASSLRGQGNTEAFF,TGTGCCAGCAGCTTACGGGGACAGGGAAACACTGAAGCTTTCTTT
TRBJ2-5,once,TRBV7-2,NA,CASSLGDLARETQYF,TGTGCCAGCAGCTTAGGGGACCTAGCAAGGGAGACCCAGTACTTC
TRBJ2-7,NA,TRBV7-9,NA,CASSRRGTASYEQYF,TGTGCCAGCAGCCGGAGGGGGACAGCGTCCTACGAGCAGTACTTC
TRBJ2-7,NA,TRBV6-1,NA,CASSERGASSYEQYF,TGTGCCAGCAGTGAACGGGGGGCGAGCTCCTACGAGCAGTACTTC
TRBJ2-7,NA,TRBV6-1,TRBD1,CASSFGQGAHEQYF,TGTGCCAGCAGTTTTGGACAGGGGGCCCACGAGCAGTACTTC
TRBJ2-5,NA,TRBV6-6,TRBD1,CASTVTGMDQTQYF,TGTGCCAGCACTGTGACAGGGATGGATCAGACCCAGTACTTC
TRBJ2-2,NA,TRBV9,NA,CASSVDGVRTGELFF,TGTGCCAGCAGCGTAGATGGGGTGCGCACCGGGGAGCTGTTTTTT
TRBJ1-5,NA,TRBV2,NA,CASSGGTKGNNQPQHF,TGTGCCAGCAGTGGGGGGACAAAGGGGAACAATCAGCCCCAGCATTTT
TRBJ2-7,NA,TRBV10-1,TRBD1,CASSSGGGGEQYF,TGCGCCAGCAGTTCAGGGGGTGGTGGGGAGCAGTACTTC
TRBJ2-1,NA,TRBV5-1,TRBD2,CASSLALAGYNEQFF,TGCGCCAGCAGCTTGGCCCTAGCGGGGTACAATGAGCAGTTCTTC
TRBJ2-7,NA,TRBV6-6,TRBD1,CASSYPTGGGPYEQYF,TGTGCCAGCAGTTACCCTACAGGGGGTGGACCCTACGAGCAGTACTTC
TRBJ1-2,NA,TRBV30,NA,CAWSADRNYGYTF,TGTGCCTGGAGTGCCGACAGGAACTATGGCTACACCTTC
TRBJ2-1,NA,TRBV7-2,NA,CASSLALASYNEQFF,TGTGCCAGCAGCTTAGCTCTAGCGTCCTACAATGAGCAGTTCTTC
TRBJ2-4,NA,TRBV4-2,TRBD2,CASSQDLGSGLKNIQYF,TGTGCCAGCAGCCAAGATCTGGGTAGCGGGTTAAAAAACATTCAGTACTTC
TRBJ1-5,NA,TRBV6-5,NA,CASRRSQGPQHF,TGTGCCAGCAGAAGATCTCAGGGTCCCCAGCATTTT
TRBJ2-3,NA,TRBV21-1,NA,CASSKVGSGRVYGTQYF,TGTGCCAGCAGCAAAGTAGGGTCTGGGAGGGTCTACGGTACGCAGTATTTT
TRBJ1-1,once,TRBV9,TRBD1,CASSVTDRGTEAFF,TGTGCCAGCAGCGTTACCGACAGGGGCACTGAAGCTTTCTTT
TRBJ1-1,NA,TRBV21-1,NA,CASSRDGNTEAFF,TGTGCCAGCAGCCGGGACGGCAACACTGAAGCTTTCTTT
TRBJ2-7,NA,TRBV30,NA,CAWSPNTGTEQYF,TGTGCCTGGAGCCCTAATACAGGGACCGAGCAGTACTTC
TRBJ2-1,NA,TRBV9,TRBD2,CASSEQTSGGSLYNEQFF,TGTGCCAGCAGCGAACAAACTAGCGGGGGGTCCCTTTACAATGAGCAGTTCTTC
TRBJ1-5,NA,TRBV27,TRBD1,CASSPGTVVQPQHF,TGTGCCAGCAGTCCCGGGACAGTTGTTCAGCCCCAGCATTTT
TRBJ2-2,NA,TRBV28,TRBD2,CASIAGTNTGELFF,TGTGCCAGCATAGCGGGAACGAACACCGGGGAGCTGTTTTTT
TRBJ1-1,NA,TRBV6-5,TRBD1,CASSQDRGMNTEAFF,TGTGCCAGCAGCCAAGACAGGGGGATGAACACTGAAGCTTTCTTT
TRBJ2-3,NA,TRBV5-4,TRBD1,CASSLGGQGTDTQYF,TGTGCCAGCAGCTTGGGTGGACAGGGCACAGATACGCAGTATTTT
TRBJ1-1,NA,TRBV6-1,NA,CASSGRAPGTEAFF,TGTGCCAGCAGTGGAAGGGCTCCCGGCACTGAAGCTTTCTTT
TRBJ2-7,NA,TRBV5-1,TRBD2,CASSPAGELYEQYF,TGCGCCAGCAGTCCAGCGGGAGAGCTCTACGAGCAGTACTTC
TRBJ2-5,once,TRBV19,NA,CASSPDRGSQETQYF,TGTGCCAGTAGTCCGGACCGCGGCAGCCAAGAGACCCAGTACTTC
TRBJ1-6,once,TRBV6-7,NA,CASYGTRDSPLHF,TGTGCCAGCTACGGGACACGAGATTCACCCCTCCACTTT
TRBJ2-7,NA,TRBV27,NA,CASRLGEAPFSEQYF,TGTGCCAGCAGGCTTGGGGAGGCTCCCTTCTCCGAGCAGTACTTC
TRBJ2-3,NA,TRBV11-2,TRBD2,CASSLVPSGGGTDTQYF,TGTGCCAGCAGCTTAGTTCCCAGCGGGGGAGGCACAGATACGCAGTATTTT
TRBJ1-2,NA,TRBV28,NA,CASSLVGGGYTF,TGTGCCAGCAGTTTGGTCGGCGGCGGCTACACCTTC
TRBJ1-1,NA,TRBV30,NA,CAWGTGKTLNTEAFF,TGTGCCTGGGGCACGGGAAAGACTTTGAACACTGAAGCTTTCTTT
TRBJ1-2,NA,TRBV9,NA,CASSVAWGGYTF,TGTGCCAGCAGCGTAGCGTGGGGTGGCTACACCTTC
TRBJ1-5,NA,TRBV27,NA,CASSTGNQPQHF,TGTGCCAGCAGTACAGGCAATCAGCCCCAGCATTTT
TRBJ1-1,NA,TRBV11-3,NA,CASRRVTEAFF,TGTGCCAGCAGGAGGGTTACTGAAGCTTTCTTT
TRBJ2-5,NA,TRBV5-1,NA,CASSTWTAETQYF,TGCGCCAGCAGCACGTGGACAGCGGAGACCCAGTACTTC
TRBJ2-1,NA,TRBV27,TRBD1,CASSLRGPYNEQFF,TGTGCCAGCAGTTTAAGGGGGCCCTACAATGAGCAGTTCTTC
TRBJ2-1,NA,TRBV10-3,NA,CAISEPKFLGGAEQFF,TGTGCCATCAGTGAGCCCAAGTTTCTGGGGGGCGCCGAGCAGTTCTTC
TRBJ2-2,NA,TRBV5-1,NA,CASSLDSNTGELFF,TGCGCCAGCAGCTTGGATTCGAACACCGGGGAGCTGTTTTTT
TRBJ2-2,NA,TRBV19,TRBD1,CASSTGQGNTGELFF,TGTGCCAGTAGTACCGGACAGGGGAACACCGGGGAGCTGTTTTTT
TRBJ2-5,NA,TRBV5-1,TRBD2,CASSPQWGGQETQYF,TGCGCCAGCAGCCCCCAATGGGGGGGTCAAGAGACCCAGTACTTC
TRBJ1-1,NA,TRBV11-2,NA,CASSFLGERTEAFF,TGTGCCAGCAGCTTTCTAGGGGAACGCACTGAAGCTTTCTTT
TRBJ1-3,NA,TRBV9,NA,CASSPLGGNSGNTIYF,TGTGCCAGCAGCCCCCTGGGGGGGAACTCTGGAAACACCATATATTTT
TRBJ1-6,NA,TRBV21-1,NA,CASSPGGTEIYNSPLHF,TGTGCCAGCAGCCCAGGGGGGACAGAAATTTATAATTCACCCCTCCACTTT
TRBJ1-1,NA,TRBV4-1,TRBD1,CASSLRQGLGEAFF,TGCGCCAGCAGCCTCAGACAGGGATTAGGTGAAGCTTTCTTT
TRBJ2-7,NA,TRBV4-1,NA,CASSQEDKRISYEQYF,TGCGCCAGCAGCCAAGAAGATAAAAGAATTTCCTACGAGCAGTACTTC
TRBJ1-1,NA,TRBV7-3,NA,CASSSVENTEAFF,TGTGCCAGCAGCTCCGTGGAGAACACTGAAGCTTTCTTT
TRBJ2-5,NA,TRBV9,TRBD2,CASSVNLAGRRETQYF,TGTGCCAGCAGCGTTAACCTAGCGGGAAGAAGAGAGACCCAGTACTTC
TRBJ2-2,NA,TRBV21-1,NA,CPLRRAGKPVNTGELFF,TGTCCTTTGCGGAGGGCGGGGAAACCTGTGAACACCGGGGAGCTGTTTTTT
TRBJ2-2,NA,TRBV7-2,NA,CASSRDRGSPGELFF,TGTGCCAGCAGCCGAGATCGAGGCTCCCCCGGGGAGCTGTTTTTT
TRBJ2-7,NA,TRBV2,TRBD1,CASMGQGAYEQYF,TGTGCCAGCATGGGGCAGGGGGCTTACGAGCAGTACTTC
TRBJ2-7,NA,TRBV7-8,TRBD1,CASSFETGPYEQYF,TGTGCCAGCAGCTTTGAGACAGGGCCCTACGAGCAGTACTTC
TRBJ2-2,NA,TRBV11-2,NA,CASSSGTYTGELFF,TGTGCCAGCAGCTCCGGGACCTACACCGGGGAGCTGTTTTTT
TRBJ2-6,NA,TRBV2,NA,CASSLTDVIRANVLTF,TGTGCCAGCAGCCTGACAGATGTGATCCGGGCCAACGTCCTGACTTTC
TRBJ1-3,NA,TRBV6-1,NA,CASSASGNTIYF,TGTGCCAGCAGTGCTAGTGGAAACACCATATATTTT
TRBJ1-3,NA,TRBV30,NA,CAWSPGTPGNTIYF,TGTGCCTGGAGCCCGGGTACACCCGGAAACACCATATATTTT